These 2 T cell receptor beta chains were all obtained from the same sample, sequenced in a study of T cell responses to AZD1222 COVID-19 vaccine (dated by TCRdb to 2020 to 2023). Library prep was done by the immunoSEQ multiplex PCR assay. Not all clones reach the TCRdb copy of this immuneACCESS table, which keeps in-frame sequences only. Checked studies attribute under half of the gap to unresolved V genes and leave the rest unexplained. The sample table shows about 110,000 clones, and about 90% are seen once. The ten largest clonotypes hold approximately 8.9% of the sample. According to the study, the label for this sample's time point signals: about 28 days (+/-7) after the second vaccine dose. The starting material was peripheral blood, obtained 28 days after the second AZD1222 dose. These receptors originate from an adult who received the AZD1222 COVID-19 vaccine.

This chain links TRBV6-5 with TRBJ2-1; D gene unclear. V lost 5 bases to trimming and J lost 3 bases, with 14 bases between them. The CDR3 sequence is 15 residues long. Germline-derived CDR1 and CDR2 are MNHEY and SVGAGI. CDR3 region: CASSLRSSSYNEQFF. The DNA for the CDR3 is TGTGCCAGCAGTCTACGGAGCAGCAGCTACAATGAGCAGTTCTTC.

The chain uses TRBV19 and TRBJ2-7, with a tentative D call TRBD1 (5 bases). CDR1 and CDR2 from the germline V gene are LNHDA and SQIVND (reference sequence). This CDR3 has 14 residues. Trimming stripped 6 bases from V and 6 bases from J, with 18 bases between. As DNA, the CDR3 is TGTGCCAGTAGCTATCAGGGCGGTCCGGGCGAGCAGTACTTC. Its protein is CASSYQGGPGEQYF. Together with reference TRBV19 and TRBJ2-7, the CDR3 gives the full variable domain: DGGITQSPKYLFRKEGQNVTLSCEQNLNHDAMYWYRQDPGQGLRLIYYSQIVNDFQKGDIAEGYSVSREKKESFPLTVTSAQKNPTAFYLCASSYQGGPGEQYFGPGTRLTVT.